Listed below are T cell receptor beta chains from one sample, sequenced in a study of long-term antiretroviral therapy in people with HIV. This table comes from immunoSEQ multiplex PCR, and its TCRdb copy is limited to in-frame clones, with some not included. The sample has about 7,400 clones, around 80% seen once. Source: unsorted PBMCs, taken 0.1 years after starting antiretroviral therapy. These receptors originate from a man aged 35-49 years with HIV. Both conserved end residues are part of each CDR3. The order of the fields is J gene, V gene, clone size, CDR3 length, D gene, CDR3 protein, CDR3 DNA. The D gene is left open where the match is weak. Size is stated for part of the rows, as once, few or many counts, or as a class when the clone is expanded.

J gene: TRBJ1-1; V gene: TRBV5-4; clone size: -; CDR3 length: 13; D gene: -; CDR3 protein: CASSVAGNTEAFF; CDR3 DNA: TGTGCCAGCAGCGTGGCGGGCAACACTGAAGCTTTCTTT
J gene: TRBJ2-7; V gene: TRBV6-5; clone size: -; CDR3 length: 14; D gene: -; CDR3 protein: CASSYRHPSYEQYF; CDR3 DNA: TGTGCCAGCAGTTACAGACACCCCTCCTACGAGCAGTACTTC
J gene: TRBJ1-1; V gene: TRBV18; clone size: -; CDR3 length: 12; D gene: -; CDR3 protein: CASSPGDTEAFF; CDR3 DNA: TGTGCCAGCTCCCCAGGGGACACTGAAGCTTTCTTT
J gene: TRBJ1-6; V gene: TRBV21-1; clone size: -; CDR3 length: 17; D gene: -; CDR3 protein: CASRKRGPSSYNSPLHF; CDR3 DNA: TGTGCCAGCAGGAAAAGGGGGCCGAGCTCCTATAATTCACCCCTCCACTTT
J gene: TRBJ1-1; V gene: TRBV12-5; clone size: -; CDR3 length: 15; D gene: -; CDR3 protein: CASLNGGARGTEAFF; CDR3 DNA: TGTGCTAGTCTGAATGGAGGGGCTCGGGGAACTGAAGCTTTCTTT
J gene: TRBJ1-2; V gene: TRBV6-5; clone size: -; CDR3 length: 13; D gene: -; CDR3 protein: CASRVRTGDGYTF; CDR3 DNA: TGTGCCAGCAGGGTACGGACTGGGGATGGCTACACCTTC
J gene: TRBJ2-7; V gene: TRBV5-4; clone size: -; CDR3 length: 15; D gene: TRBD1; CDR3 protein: CASSLNRLGTDEQYF; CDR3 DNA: TGTGCCAGCAGCTTGAATAGGTTGGGGACAGACGAGCAGTACTTC
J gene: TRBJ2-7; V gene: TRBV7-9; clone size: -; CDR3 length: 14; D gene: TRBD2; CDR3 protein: CASSPGLTSYEQYF; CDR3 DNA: TGTGCCAGCAGCCCGGGACTAACTTCCTACGAGCAGTACTTC
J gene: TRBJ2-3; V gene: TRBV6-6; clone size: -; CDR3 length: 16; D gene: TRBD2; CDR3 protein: CASSSLGLAVTDTQYF; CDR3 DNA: TGTGCCAGCAGCTCCTTGGGGCTAGCGGTCACAGATACGCAGTATTTT
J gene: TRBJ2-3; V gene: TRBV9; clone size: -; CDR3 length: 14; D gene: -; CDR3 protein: CASSVAGITDTQYF; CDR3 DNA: TGTGCCAGCAGCGTGGCAGGGATCACAGATACGCAGTATTTT
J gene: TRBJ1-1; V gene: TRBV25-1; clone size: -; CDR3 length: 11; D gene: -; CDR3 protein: CASRGNTEAFF; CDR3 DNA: TGTGCCAGCAGGGGGAACACTGAAGCTTTCTTT
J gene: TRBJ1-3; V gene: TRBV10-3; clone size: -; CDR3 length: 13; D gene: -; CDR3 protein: CATTEIPGNTIYF; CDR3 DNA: TGTGCCACGACAGAAATCCCTGGAAACACCATATATTTT
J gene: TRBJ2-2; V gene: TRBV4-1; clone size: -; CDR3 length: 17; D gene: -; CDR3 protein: CASSQDSTELWTGELFF; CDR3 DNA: TGCGCCAGCAGCCAAGATTCCACAGAGCTGTGGACCGGGGAGCTGTTTTTT
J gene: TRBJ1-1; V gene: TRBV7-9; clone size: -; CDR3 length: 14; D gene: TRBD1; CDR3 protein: CASSLGQGVTEAFF; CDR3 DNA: TGTGCCAGCAGCTTAGGCCAGGGGGTCACTGAAGCTTTCTTT
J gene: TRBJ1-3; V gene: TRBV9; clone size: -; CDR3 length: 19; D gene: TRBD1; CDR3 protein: CASSVELLQKPGQGNTIYF; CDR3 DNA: TGTGCCAGCAGCGTAGAACTACTACAAAAGCCGGGACAGGGAAACACCATATATTTT
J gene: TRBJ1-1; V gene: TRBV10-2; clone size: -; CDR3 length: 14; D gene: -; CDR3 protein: CASSEWTVNTEAFF; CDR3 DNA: TGCGCCAGCAGTGAGTGGACAGTGAACACTGAAGCTTTCTTT
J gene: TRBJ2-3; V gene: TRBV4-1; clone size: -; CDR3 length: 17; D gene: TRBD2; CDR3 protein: CASSQEAGSGVTDTQYF; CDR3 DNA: TGCGCCAGCAGCCAAGAAGCTGGTAGCGGGGTCACAGATACGCAGTATTTT
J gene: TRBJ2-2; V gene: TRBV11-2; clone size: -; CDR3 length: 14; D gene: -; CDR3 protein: CASSLERDTGELFF; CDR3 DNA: TGTGCCAGCAGCTTAGAGAGAGACACCGGGGAGCTGTTTTTT
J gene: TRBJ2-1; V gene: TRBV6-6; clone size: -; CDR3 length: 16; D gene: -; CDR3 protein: CASSYIQGASYNEQFF; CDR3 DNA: TGTGCCAGCAGTTACATACAGGGAGCCTCTTACAATGAGCAGTTCTTC
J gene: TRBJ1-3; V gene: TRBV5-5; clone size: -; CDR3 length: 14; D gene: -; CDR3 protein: CASSLSRVGNTIYF; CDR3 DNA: TGTGCCAGCAGCTTGAGTAGGGTTGGAAACACCATATATTTT
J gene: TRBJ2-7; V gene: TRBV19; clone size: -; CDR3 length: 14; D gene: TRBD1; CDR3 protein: CASSLRDRGNEQYF; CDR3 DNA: TGTGCCAGTAGCCTCCGGGACAGGGGCAACGAGCAGTACTTC
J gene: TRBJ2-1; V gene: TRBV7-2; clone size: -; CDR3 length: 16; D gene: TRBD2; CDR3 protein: CASSLAVSGGYNEQFF; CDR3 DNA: TGTGCCAGCAGCTTAGCGGTTAGCGGGGGGTACAATGAGCAGTTCTTC
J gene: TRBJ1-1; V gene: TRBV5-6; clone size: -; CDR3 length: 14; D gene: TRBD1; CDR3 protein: CASSEGQAFTEAFF; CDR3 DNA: TGTGCCAGCAGCGAGGGACAGGCCTTCACTGAAGCTTTCTTT
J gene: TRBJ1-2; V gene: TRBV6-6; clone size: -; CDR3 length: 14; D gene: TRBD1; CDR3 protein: CASSYGGTGNGYTF; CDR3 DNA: TGTGCCAGCAGTTACGGGGGGACAGGGAATGGCTACACCTTC
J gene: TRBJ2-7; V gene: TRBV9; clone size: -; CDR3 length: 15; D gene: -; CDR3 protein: CASSVESGNSYEQYF; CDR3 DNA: TGTGCCAGCAGCGTAGAGTCAGGTAACTCCTACGAGCAGTACTTC
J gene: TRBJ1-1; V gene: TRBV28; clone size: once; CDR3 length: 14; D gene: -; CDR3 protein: CASSLPGLNTEAFF; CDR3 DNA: TGTGCCAGCAGTTTACCAGGGTTGAACACTGAAGCTTTCTTT
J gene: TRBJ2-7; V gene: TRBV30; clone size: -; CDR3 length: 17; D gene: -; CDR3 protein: CAWSVQGGRAFSYEQYF; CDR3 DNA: TGTGCCTGGAGTGTACAGGGGGGGCGGGCCTTCTCCTACGAGCAGTACTTC
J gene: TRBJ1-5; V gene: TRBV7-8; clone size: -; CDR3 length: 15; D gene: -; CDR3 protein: CASSVLQGRDQPQHF; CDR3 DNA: TGTGCCAGCAGCGTATTACAGGGAAGAGATCAGCCCCAGCATTTT
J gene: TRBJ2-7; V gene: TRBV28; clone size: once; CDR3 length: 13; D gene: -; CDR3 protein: CASSFGSTYEQYF; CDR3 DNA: TGTGCCAGCAGTTTTGGGAGTACCTACGAGCAGTACTTC
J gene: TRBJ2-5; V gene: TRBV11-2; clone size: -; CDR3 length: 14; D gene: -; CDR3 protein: CASSPRGPGETQYF; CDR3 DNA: TGTGCCAGCAGCCCCCGAGGGCCTGGGGAGACCCAGTACTTC
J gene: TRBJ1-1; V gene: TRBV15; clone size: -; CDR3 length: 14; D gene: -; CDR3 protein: CATSRADANTEAFF; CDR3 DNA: TGTGCCACCAGCCGGGCAGATGCCAACACTGAAGCTTTCTTT
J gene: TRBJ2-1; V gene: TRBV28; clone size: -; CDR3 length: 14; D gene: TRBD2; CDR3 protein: CASSLGLAGNEQFF; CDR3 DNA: TGTGCCAGCAGTTTGGGGCTAGCGGGAAATGAGCAGTTCTTC
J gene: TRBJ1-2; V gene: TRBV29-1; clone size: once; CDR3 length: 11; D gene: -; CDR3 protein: CSVAGQSGYTF; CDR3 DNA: TGCAGCGTTGCCGGACAGAGCGGCTACACCTTC
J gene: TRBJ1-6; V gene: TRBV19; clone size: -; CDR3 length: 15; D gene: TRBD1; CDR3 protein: CASRGISSYNSPLHF; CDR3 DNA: TGTGCCAGCAGGGGGATAAGCTCCTATAATTCACCCCTCCACTTT
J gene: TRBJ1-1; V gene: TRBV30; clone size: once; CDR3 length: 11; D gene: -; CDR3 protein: CAWSVGTEAFF; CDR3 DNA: TGTGCCTGGAGCGTCGGTACTGAAGCTTTCTTT
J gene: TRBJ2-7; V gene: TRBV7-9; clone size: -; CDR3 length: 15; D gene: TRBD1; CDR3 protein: CASSLDGTGGYEQYF; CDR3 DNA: TGTGCCAGCAGCTTAGATGGGACAGGGGGATACGAGCAGTACTTC
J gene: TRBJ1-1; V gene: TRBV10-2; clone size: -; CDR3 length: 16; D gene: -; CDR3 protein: CASSKSQGLGDTEAFF; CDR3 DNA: TGCGCCAGCAGTAAATCCCAGGGGTTAGGGGACACTGAAGCTTTCTTT